This T cell receptor beta chain was recovered during a study of cytomegalovirus exposure and HLA in healthy donors. Germline values: CDR1 SGHAT, CDR2 FQDESV (reference sequence). V lost 4 bases and J lost 3; bases outside the gene matches: 6. The CDR3 has 15 residues. In the PCR, 60 Vbeta and 13 Jbeta primers were used. Here immunoSEQ multiplex PCR was the method, and the copy in TCRdb shows in-frame clones only, minus some. The data contain some 170,000 clones, roughly four fifths of them singletons. The count of this clone is one. This sequence was found in a girl aged 2 to 9 in good health and CMV-seropositive. Sequences were obtained from PBMCs. This sequence joins TRBV11-1 and TRBJ2-3, with 8 bases that match TRBD1. DNA of the CDR3: TGTGCCAGCAGCTCCGACGGGACAGGTACAGATACGCAGTATTTT. Translating it yields CASSSDGTGTDTQYF.